These 6 T cell receptor beta chains were all obtained from the same sample, sequenced in a study of blood T cell repertoires in COVID-19. The data were produced by immunoSEQ multiplex PCR, yet TCRdb's version contains in-frame clones alone and is incomplete. The table includes some 110,000 clones, about 90% detected once. Source material: peripheral blood. All receptors come from a human donor in a cohort sampled during active COVID-19.

J is TRBJ2-5 and V is TRBV5-4; 11 bases fit TRBD1. The CDR3 has 15 amino acids. With V trimmed by 4 bases and J by 5 bases, 7 bases remained unmatched. The germline gives CDR1 SGHNT, CDR2 YYREEE (reference sequence). CDR3 residues: CASSDRTGGGETQYF. In nucleotides, the CDR3 is TGTGCCAGCAGCGATAGGACAGGGGGCGGCGAGACCCAGTACTTC.

The chain has TRBV12-3 or TRBV12-4 and TRBJ2-7; D is possibly TRBD1 (6 bases). The CDR3 consists of 13 residues. Trimming shortened V by 5 bases and J by 0 bases, and 8 bases separated the two germline ends. The CDR3, as DNA: TGTGCCAGCAGTCCGGACAGCTCCTACGAGCAGTACTTC. This translates into CASSPDSSYEQYF.

The chain has TRBV7-2 and TRBJ2-7; no definite D call. This CDR3 has 11 residues. Looked up from germline, CDR1 is SGHTA and CDR2 is FQGNSA. Trimming cost V 4 bases and J 4 bases, with 5 bases left between them. CDR3 nucleotide sequence: TGTGCCAGCAGCTCCCAGTACGAGCAGTACTTC. This gives the protein CASSSQYEQYF.

This clone was picked up one time. The rearrangement uses TRBV18 and TRBJ1-1; TRBD1 matches at 7 bases. The CDR3 sequence is 13 residues long. CDR1 KGHSH and CDR2 LQKENI come from the germline V gene. The trim removed 3 bases at V and 7 bases at J, leaving 5 bases unmatched. In DNA, the CDR3 is TGTGCCAGCTCACCGCAGACAGGGAATGAAGCTTTCTTT. Residues: CASSPQTGNEAFF.

The chain combines TRBV5-4 with TRBJ1-1; TRBD1 might be the D (5 bases). V was shortened by 5 bases and J by 5 bases, with 16 bases between the two germline ends. The CDR3 runs to 14 residues. Germline V gene lookup returns CDR1 SGHNT and CDR2 YYREEE (reference sequence). The CDR3 loop is CASSYARGATEAFF. Written as DNA, the CDR3 is TGTGCCAGCAGTTACGCAAGGGGCGCGACTGAAGCTTTCTTT. The whole variable domain, remainder taken from reference TRBV5-4 and TRBJ1-1, is ETGVTQSPTHLIKTRGQQVTLRCSSQSGHNTVSWYQQALGQGPQFIFQYYREEENGRGNFPPRFSGLQFPNYSSELNVNALELDDSALYLCASSYARGATEAFFGQGTRLTVV.

The chain joins TRBV5-1 to TRBJ2-6; D unclear. CDR1 SGHRS and CDR2 YFSETQ come from the germline V gene. V was trimmed by 2 bases and J by 0 bases, leaving 3 bases between them. This CDR3 comprises 14 residues. In DNA, the CDR3 is TGCGCCAGCAGCTTAGCCTCTGGGGCCAACGTCCTGACTTTC. Protein: CASSLASGANVLTF.